This T cell receptor beta chain emerged from a study of Ad26.COV2.S vaccination and SARS-CoV-2 variants (TCRdb year 2021). About the study as a whole: Vaccine-arm donors were drawn from COV1001, a multicentre, randomized, double-blind, placebo-controlled phase I-IIa trial of Ad26.COV2.S in healthy adults. Ad26.COV2.S was given intramuscularly at 5x10^10 or 1x10^11 viral particles, as a single shot or as two shots 56 days apart. TCRbeta repertoire sequencing served as the tool for gauging how specific and how broad the SARS-CoV-2-reactive T cell receptors were following Ad26.COV2.S vaccination. A total of around 32 samples were included in the TCR-sequenced set, comprising roughly 19 Ad26.COV2.S vaccine recipients, 5 placebo recipients and 8 SARS-CoV-2 convalescent individuals. Participants in the trial were split at random into five groups of five each, receiving low-dose or high-dose Ad26.COV2.S once or twice, or else placebo on both occasions. Blinding of investigators to trial group allocation was maintained during experiments and outcome assessment.

V has 2 bases trimmed and J has 2 bases trimmed; junction bases matching no gene number 1. The CDR3 covers 14 residues, taking in both the cysteine and the phenylalanine. Only the CDR3 DNA stays, 42 bases, in frame from base 1. CDR1 and CDR2 were assigned from the germline V gene as SGHRS and YFSETQ. TCRbeta CDR3 regions were sequenced with the immunoSEQ Assay. After extraction, genomic DNA underwent amplification by bias-controlled multiplex PCR, followed by high-throughput sequencing. Per the authors' processing: To quantify the absolute abundance of each unique TCRbeta CDR3 region, sequences were collapsed and filtered. T cell fraction was estimated by normalization of TCRbeta template counts to usable DNA, with usable DNA being measured through amplification of reference genes present in all nucleated cells. Repertoire TCRs were annotated as SARS-CoV-2-specific when V gene, CDR3 amino acid sequence and J gene were exactly matched to a known reactive TCR set. The reference SARS-CoV-2 TCR set was obtained from MIRA and was filtered for enrichment in COVID-19-positive ImmuneCODE repertoires, whereby public or cross-reactive TCRs were removed. Using the MIRA antigens, annotated TCRs were further analysed by specific ORF or by position within an ORF. Breadth was defined as the number of annotated unique rearrangements divided by the total number of unique productive rearrangements, and depth was defined as the summed frequency of the annotated unique rearrangements. Group comparisons of TCR breadth used two-sided Wilcoxon rank-sum tests. TCRdb took this table from immuneACCESS and kept in-frame rearrangements with V and J called. Such tables lack part of the clones; where checked against another copy, unresolved V genes explain under half of the gap, and the rest is unexplained. That table furnishes V, J and clone size, whereas the DNA furnished D and trimming. This sample holds about 390,000 clones; 92% were observed only once. Approximately 1.6% of the sample lies in the top ten.

On this clone itself: It has no known antigen specificity. Base-call qualities are not available, and no considerably larger clone is one nucleotide away.

What the treatment or condition label conveys for this sample: 19 received Ad26.COV2.S at low or high dose, single or two shots; about 5 received placebo; per-sample allocation not given. For vaccine and placebo recipients, repertoires were sequenced using samples collected on day 63 after the first injection. In Cohort 1b, roughly 25 adults aged 18-55 years were enrolled at a single site in Boston, USA, between 29 July and 7 August 2020. Ad26.COV2.S was a replication-incompetent adenovirus type 26 vector expressing a prefusion-stabilized SARS-CoV-2 spike protein from the original Wuhan strain. Study-wide conclusions, independent of this receptor: Substantial breadth of spike-specific CD8+ and CD4+ T cell responses was reported after vaccination. Comparable non-spike TCR breadth was observed between vaccine and placebo recipients, consistent with only spike being contained in the vaccine. Higher spike-specific TCR breadth was observed in Ad26.COV2.S recipients than in placebo recipients (P = 0.0014). The authors noted that the TCR breadth and depth analyses may have underestimated total T cell responses. Comparing responses between vaccine doses or regimens was not something the study was powered to do.

The chain joins TRBV5-1 to TRBJ2-7; 10 nucleotides in the junction match TRBD1. The receptor was isolated from a person between 18 and 65 years old who received the Ad26.COV2.S COVID-19 vaccine or a placebo. Sample: peripheral blood, taken in a trial of Ad26.COV2.S vaccine versus placebo. This receptor has the CDR3 CASSFGTGAYEQYF. The bases are TGCGCCAGCAGCTTTGGGACAGGGGCCTACGAGCAGTACTTC.